The present T cell receptor beta chain was sequenced within a study of T cell responses to AZD1222 COVID-19 vaccine. As for the study in general: Second doses were pooled across both intervals (about 4 or about 12 weeks). Overall study findings and caveats: AZD1222 recipients seropositive at baseline numbered only six or seven.

To note about this clone: As yet, its antigen is unknown.

The V gene's germline CDR1 is MNHEY and CDR2 SMNVEV (reference sequence). The CDR3 has 14 residues. J gave up 2 bases and V 3 bases, and 3 bases lay outside the gene matches. Assay: immunoSEQ multiplex PCR; the TCRdb copy retains only in-frame clones and omits some. The sample lists fewer than 90,000 clones, roughly 87% seen once, with roughly 24% in the top ten. Sequencing used peripheral blood, obtained on day 0 of AZD1222 vaccination. The rearrangement joins TRBV27 to TRBJ2-5; 7 nucleotides line up with TRBD1. The source is an adult in good health. This CDR3 is CASSFRDRQETQYF. The CDR3 nucleotides are TGTGCCAGCAGTTTCCGGGACAGACAAGAGACCCAGTACTTC.